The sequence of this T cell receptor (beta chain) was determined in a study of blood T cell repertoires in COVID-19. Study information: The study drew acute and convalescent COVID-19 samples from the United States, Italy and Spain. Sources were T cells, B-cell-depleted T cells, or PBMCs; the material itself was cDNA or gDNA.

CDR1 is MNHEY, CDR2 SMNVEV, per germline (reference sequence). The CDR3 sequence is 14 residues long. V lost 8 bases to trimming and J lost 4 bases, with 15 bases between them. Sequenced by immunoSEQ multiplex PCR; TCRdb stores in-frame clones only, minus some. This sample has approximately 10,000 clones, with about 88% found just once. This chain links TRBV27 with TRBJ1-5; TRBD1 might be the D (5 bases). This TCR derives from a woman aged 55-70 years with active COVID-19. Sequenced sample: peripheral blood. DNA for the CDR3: TGTGCCAGCTCTACCGCGGGGGGAAATCAGCCCCAGCATTTT. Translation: CASSTAGGNQPQHF.